This T cell receptor (beta chain) was documented in a study of T cell responses to AZD1222 COVID-19 vaccine. Findings and caveats of the study: At baseline, just five to seven AZD1222 recipients tested seropositive.

Trimming left V 5 bases short and J 2 bases short, with 10 bases between. The CDR3 has 13 amino acids. Measured with immunoSEQ multiplex PCR; TCRdb has only the in-frame clones, and not every one. The data contain 150,000 to 180,000 clones, 75% to 90% of them singletons. Details on this clone: Its antigen is still unknown.

The chain joins TRBV12-3 or TRBV12-4 to TRBJ2-7; D is possibly TRBD1 or TRBD2 (5 bases each). The receptor comes from an adult who had recovered from COVID-19. The input for sequencing was peripheral blood, taken after recovery from COVID-19. The CDR3 region is CASSTGTAYEQYF. CDR3 DNA: TGTGCCAGCAGTACCGGGACGGCCTACGAGCAGTACTTC.